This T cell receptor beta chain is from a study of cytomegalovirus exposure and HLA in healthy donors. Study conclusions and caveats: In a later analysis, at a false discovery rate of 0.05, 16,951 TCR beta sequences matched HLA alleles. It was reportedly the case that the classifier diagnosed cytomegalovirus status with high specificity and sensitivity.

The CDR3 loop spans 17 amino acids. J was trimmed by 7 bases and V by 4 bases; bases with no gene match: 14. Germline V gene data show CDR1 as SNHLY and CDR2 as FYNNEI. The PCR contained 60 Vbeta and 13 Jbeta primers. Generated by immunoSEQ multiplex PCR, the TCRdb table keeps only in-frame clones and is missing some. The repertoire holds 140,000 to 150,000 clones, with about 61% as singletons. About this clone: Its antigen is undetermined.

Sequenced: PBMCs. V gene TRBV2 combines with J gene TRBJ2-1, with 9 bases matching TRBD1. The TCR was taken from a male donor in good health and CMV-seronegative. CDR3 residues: CASSGSGTGSLRNEQFF. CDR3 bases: TGTGCCAGCAGTGGTAGTGGGACAGGGAGCTTGAGAAATGAGCAGTTCTTC.